A selection of T cell receptor beta chains follows, all from one sample in a study of shared clonotypes between healthy human individuals. Clones were sequenced by immunoSEQ multiplex PCR, and TCRdb holds only the in-frame ones, with some missing. The sample has 450,000 to 650,000 clones, around 80% seen once. Sequencing input: PBMCs. These receptors came from a woman aged 40 to 55 in good health. Some clones in this sample may be carry-over from other donors' samples. Each CDR3 is given with its conserved first and last residue. The D gene is left open where the match is weak. Not all rows give a size; the values are once, few, many and, for expanded clones, a class.

-	-	13	TRBV11-2	TRBJ2-7	TGTGCCAGCAGCTTAAGAGGGGGAGGCGAGCAGTACTTC	CASSLRGGGEQYF
-	-	13	TRBV6-4	TRBJ2-7	TGTGCCAGCAGTGACCACCTGGACAACGAGCAGTACTTC	CASSDHLDNEQYF
-	-	14	TRBV7-8	TRBJ2-5	TGTGCCAGCAGCTTAGCTGCCGGAGCGGAGACCCAGTACTTC	CASSLAAGAETQYF
TRBD2	-	13	TRBV19	TRBJ2-7	TGTGCCAGTAGTACTAGCGGAACCTACGAGCAGTACTTC	CASSTSGTYEQYF
TRBD2	-	14	TRBV5-4	TRBJ2-3	TGTGCCAGCAGTCTAGCGGGGAGCACAGATACGCAGTATTTT	CASSLAGSTDTQYF
-	-	14	TRBV4-1	TRBJ1-5	TGCGCCAGCAGCCAATATGGTCTAAATCAGCCCCAGCATTTT	CASSQYGLNQPQHF
-	-	13	TRBV7-2	TRBJ2-2	TGTGCCAGCAGCTTAGAGGCCGACGGGGAGCTGTTTTTT	CASSLEADGELFF
-	-	14	TRBV6-5	TRBJ1-4	TGTGCCAGCAGTCAAGGGGGGCGCGCTGAAAAACTGTTTTTT	CASSQGGRAEKLFF
-	-	15	TRBV30	TRBJ1-4	TGTGCCTGGAGTGTAAGTGGGGGGACGAATGAAAAACTGTTTTTT	CAWSVSGGTNEKLFF
-	few	13	TRBV2	TRBJ1-2	TGTGCCAGCAGTGGCCAGATAAACTATGGCTACACCTTC	CASSGQINYGYTF
TRBD2	-	14	TRBV28	TRBJ2-2	TGTGCCAGCAGGCGGACTAGCGGCCACCGGGAGCTGTTTTTT	CASRRTSGHRELFF
TRBD1	-	16	TRBV27	TRBJ2-2	TGTGCCAGCAGTTTCGCTGGACAGGGGGCGTCCGGGGAGCTGTTTTTT	CASSFAGQGASGELFF
TRBD1	many	14	TRBV7-2	TRBJ1-5	TGTGCCAGCAGCCGCGGACAGGGCGAACAGCCCCAGCATTTT	CASSRGQGEQPQHF
-	-	14	TRBV7-3	TRBJ2-1	TGTGCCAGCAGCTTCAATGGGCTAGCTGGGGAGCAGTTCTTC	CASSFNGLAGEQFF
TRBD2	-	15	TRBV6-1	TRBJ2-3	TGTGCCAGCAGTAAGGGACTAGCGAACACAGATACGCAGTATTTT	CASSKGLANTDTQYF
TRBD2	-	18	TRBV14	TRBJ2-7	TGTGCCAGCAGCCACCGGAAAAAAGCGGGAGCCCCCCTGGGCGAGCAGTACTTC	CASSHRKKAGAPLGEQYF
-	-	14	TRBV6-4	TRBJ2-2	TGTGCCAGCAGTGACTCGAGGTCAAGCGGGGAGCTGTTTTTT	CASSDSRSSGELFF
TRBD2	-	15	TRBV10-1	TRBJ2-1	TGCGCCAGCCAACGTACTAGCGGCTACGGGAGTGAGCAGTTCTTC	CASQRTSGYGSEQFF
-	-	10	TRBV20-1	TRBJ1-1	TGCAGTGCGACACAAAATGAAGCTTTCTTT	CSATQNEAFF
-	few	15	TRBV19	TRBJ1-5	TGTGCCAGTAACACTCAGATCGCAAGCAATCAGCCCCAGCATTTT	CASNTQIASNQPQHF
-	-	15	TRBV25-1	TRBJ2-7	TGTGCCAGCAGTCCCGGAGTCCGGGGTTCCTACGAGCAGTACTTC	CASSPGVRGSYEQYF
-	-	14	TRBV9	TRBJ2-2	TGTGCCAGCAGCGTAGGTTCGCGGACCGGGGAGCTGTTTTTT	CASSVGSRTGELFF
-	-	14	TRBV30	TRBJ1-3	TGTGCCTGGGGCTCAGGGAACGCTGGAAACACCATATATTTT	CAWGSGNAGNTIYF
-	-	13	TRBV9	TRBJ2-2	TGTGCCAGCAGCGGAGCCCCTACCGGGGAGCTGTTTTTT	CASSGAPTGELFF
-	-	14	TRBV9	TRBJ2-1	TGTGCCAGCAGCGTAGCGACAGGTCACAATGAGCAGTTCTTC	CASSVATGHNEQFF
-	-	12	TRBV5-1	TRBJ2-2	TGCGCCTCCAATACAAACACCGGGGAGCTGTTTTTT	CASNTNTGELFF
-	-	17	TRBV21-1	TRBJ1-1	TGTGCCAGCAGCAAAGAATGGGGCGGCAGGGGGAACACTGAAGCTTTCTTT	CASSKEWGGRGNTEAFF
-	-	16	TRBV4-1	TRBJ2-5	TGCGCCAGCAGCCAAGATCCCGCTAGCGCACAAGAGACCCAGTACTTC	CASSQDPASAQETQYF
-	once	15	TRBV6-5	TRBJ1-2	TGTGCCAGCAGTTCACCCCACAGCGGGACATATGGCTACACCTTC	CASSSPHSGTYGYTF
-	few	15	TRBV5-4	TRBJ1-1	TGTGCCAGCAGCTTGGCGGGCAGGTCGAACACTGAAGCTTTCTTT	CASSLAGRSNTEAFF
TRBD2	-	16	TRBV15	TRBJ2-1	TGTGCCACCAGCTCCCATAGCGGGAGATGGGACAATGAGCAGTTCTTC	CATSSHSGRWDNEQFF
TRBD2	-	17	TRBV27	TRBJ2-1	TGTGCCAGCAGTCCAGGCGCTAGCGGGAGGGCCGGGAGTGAGCAGTTCTTC	CASSPGASGRAGSEQFF
-	-	14	TRBV27	TRBJ1-1	TGTGCCAGCAGACCAGGAATCGGGAGTACTGAAGCTTTCTTT	CASRPGIGSTEAFF
-	-	13	TRBV7-2	TRBJ1-1	TGTGCCAGCAGCTTAGGGAAGAACACTGAAGCTTTCTTT	CASSLGKNTEAFF
-	-	13	TRBV9	TRBJ1-1	TGTGCCAGCAGCGTAGAATTGGGGGCCAGAGCTTTCTTT	CASSVELGARAFF
-	-	13	TRBV29-1	TRBJ2-7	TGCAGCGTTCAAGGAGGGGTCACCTACGAGCAGTACTTC	CSVQGGVTYEQYF
-	many	15	TRBV28	TRBJ2-3	TGTGCCAGCACCCCATGGAGCGGGAGCACAGATACGCAGTATTTT	CASTPWSGSTDTQYF
TRBD1	-	12	TRBV6-5	TRBJ1-1	TGTGCCAGCGGAACCCGGGACAGTGAAGCTTTCTTT	CASGTRDSEAFF
-	-	15	TRBV4-1	TRBJ2-2	TGCGCCAGCAGCCAAGTGGCAGGGAGGATCGGGGAGCTGTTTTTT	CASSQVAGRIGELFF
-	-	10	TRBV9	TRBJ1-2	TGTGCCAGCAGTCCGCGGGGCTACACCTTC	CASSPRGYTF
-	-	16	TRBV13	TRBJ1-2	TGTGCCAGCAGCTTCTCTCCCTGGGTAGGAAATGTTGGCTACACCTTC	CASSFSPWVGNVGYTF